The following is a T cell receptor beta chain sequence with its context. The antigen remains undetermined. The sample belongs to a study of long-term antiretroviral therapy in people with HIV. General observations from the study: Post-ART samples showed increased diversity that remained below transplant donor control levels. Regardless of time point, clones expanded before ART dominated the repertoire. The study collected blood between about 2004 and 2017, possibly under older ART regimens. Participants lacked recorded data on ART adherence, viral resistance or therapy changes.

Germline loops: CDR1 MRHNA, CDR2 SNTAGT. The CDR3 runs 16 residues. V dropped 0 bases and J dropped 4 bases, with 12 bases sitting between them. The authors ran the immunoSEQ assay, v3.0, at survey level. The protocol was immunoSEQ multiplex PCR, while the TCRdb copy is restricted to in-frame clones and leaves out a portion. The sample comprises some 20,000 clones, 65% to 80% of which are singletons, and roughly 8.8% rests with the top ten. The receptor was isolated from a man between 18 and 35 years old with HIV. Material: unsorted PBMCs, obtained 0.5 years before starting antiretroviral therapy. This rearrangement joins TRBV6-4 to TRBJ2-2; the D gene is possibly TRBD1 (7 bases). DNA of the CDR3: TGTGCCAGCAGTGACTCGAGCAGGGGGGCCACCGGGGAGCTGTTTTTT. It is translated as CASSDSSRGATGELFF.